This T cell receptor beta chain was sequenced during a study of T cell clonality in common variable immunodeficiency. This clone has at least ten counts. The DNA ends 3 residues before the CDR3 does, and the rest of the CDR3 is filled in from the germline J gene. Sequencing was performed with immunoSEQ multiplex PCR; in TCRdb, only in-frame clones are kept and a portion is missing. The counts give some 50,000 clones, none of them seen only once; 1.8% is held by the top ten. V shed 4 bases and J shed 0 bases, with 13 bases lying between them. CDR3 length equals 15 residues. CDR1 is SGHVS and CDR2 is FNYEAQ in the germline V gene. Patients and controls were mostly of Caucasian heritage.

The chain combines TRBV7-6 with TRBJ2-7, with D maybe TRBD1 (6 bases). Input material: peripheral blood mononuclear cells. The clonotype originates from a person aged 18 to 75 in good health. The CDR3 bases that were read are TGTGCCAGCAGCTCGTGGGACACAGGCTCCTACGAG. Its translation: CASSSWDTGSYE. The entire CDR3 reads CASSSWDTGSYEQYF.